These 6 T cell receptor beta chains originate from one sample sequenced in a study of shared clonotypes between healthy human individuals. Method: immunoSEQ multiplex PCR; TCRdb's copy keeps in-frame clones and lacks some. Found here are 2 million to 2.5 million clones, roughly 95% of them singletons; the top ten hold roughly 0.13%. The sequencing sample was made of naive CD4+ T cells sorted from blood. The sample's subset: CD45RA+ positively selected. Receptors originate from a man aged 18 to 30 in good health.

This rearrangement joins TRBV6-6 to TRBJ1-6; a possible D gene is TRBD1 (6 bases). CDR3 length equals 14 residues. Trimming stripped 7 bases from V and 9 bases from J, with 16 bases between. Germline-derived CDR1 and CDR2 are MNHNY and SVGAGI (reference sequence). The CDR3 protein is CASTDTGTGSPLHF. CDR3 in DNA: TGTGCCAGCACCGACACAGGGACTGGTTCACCCCTCCACTTT.

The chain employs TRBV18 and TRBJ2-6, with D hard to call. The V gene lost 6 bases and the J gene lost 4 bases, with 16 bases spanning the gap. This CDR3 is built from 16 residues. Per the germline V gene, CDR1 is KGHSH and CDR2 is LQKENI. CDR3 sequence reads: CASSQSVGIGANVLTF. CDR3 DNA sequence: TGTGCCAGCTCCCAATCCGTGGGGATAGGGGCCAACGTCCTGACTTTC.

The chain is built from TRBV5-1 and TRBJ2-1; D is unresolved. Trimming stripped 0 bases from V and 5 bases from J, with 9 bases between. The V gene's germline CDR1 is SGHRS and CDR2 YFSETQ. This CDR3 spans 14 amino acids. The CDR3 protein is CASSLVPENNEQFF. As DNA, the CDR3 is TGCGCCAGCAGCTTGGTGCCAGAGAACAATGAGCAGTTCTTC.

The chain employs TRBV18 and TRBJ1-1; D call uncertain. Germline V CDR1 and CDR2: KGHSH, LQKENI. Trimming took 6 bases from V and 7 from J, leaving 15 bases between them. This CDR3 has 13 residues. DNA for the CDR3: TGTGCCAGCTCCCCCCCTTCCCAGATTGAAGCTTTCTTT. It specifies CASSPPSQIEAFF.

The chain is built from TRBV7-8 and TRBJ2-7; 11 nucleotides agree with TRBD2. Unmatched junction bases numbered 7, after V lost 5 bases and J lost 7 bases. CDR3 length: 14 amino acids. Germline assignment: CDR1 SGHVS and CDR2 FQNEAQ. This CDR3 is CASSTTSGDWEQYF. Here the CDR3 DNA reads TGTGCCAGCAGCACGACTAGCGGGGACTGGGAGCAGTACTTC.

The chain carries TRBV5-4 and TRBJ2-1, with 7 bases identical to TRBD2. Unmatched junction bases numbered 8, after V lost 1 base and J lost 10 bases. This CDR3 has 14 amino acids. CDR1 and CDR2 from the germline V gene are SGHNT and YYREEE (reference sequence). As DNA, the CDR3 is TGTGCCAGCAGCTTGACTAGCGACGGGGGAGAGCAGTTCTTC. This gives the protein CASSLTSDGGEQFF.